This T cell receptor (beta chain) is from a study of blood T cell repertoires in COVID-19 (dated by TCRdb to the early 2020s). Looking at the study overall: Samples covering the acute and convalescent phases of COVID-19 were provided by collaborators in the United States, Italy and Spain. Sample metadata almost always included a de-identified subject ID, COVID-19 status, age in years and sex. Samples came from the ongoing ImmuneRACE study (first 160 participants) plus 1,254 subjects from 6 global collaborators. Where available, HLA class I and class II types were taken from metadata supplied by the sample provider and were not determined by assay-based typing. The material from the prospective study consisted of cDNA or gDNA derived from T cells, B-cell-depleted T cells, or PBMCs. Subjects who had been exposed to COVID-19, were actively infected with it, or had recovered from it provided the deeply sampled blood TCRbeta repertoires that made up the dataset. The repertoires were made available in a free public database intended to serve as a resource for research on the immune response to SARS-CoV-2.

The immunoSEQ Assay, a bias-controlled multiplex PCR, was used to amplify TCRbeta CDR3 regions from genomic DNA. Per the original workflow: Within the assay, amplification of reference gene primers was used to estimate how many nucleated cells each sample contained. To quantify the absolute abundance of each unique TCRbeta CDR3 rearrangement, sequence reads were collapsed and filtered. For each sample, productive Simpson clonality was calculated as the square root of Simpson's diversity index over productive rearrangements. In TCRdb, the immuneACCESS table is reduced to in-frame sequences with V and J assigned. These tables do not hold every clone; where another copy was compared, an unresolved V gene accounts for under half, and the others remain unexplained. V and J calls and clone size are copied from that table; D and trimming were computed from the DNA. This sample holds 270,000 or so clones; around nine tenths were observed only once. The top ten clonotypes cover 0.85% to 1% of the sample.

V and J are trimmed by 2 bases and 10 bases, and the gene matches miss 7 bases of the junction. Taken from the germline V gene, the CDR1 and CDR2 loops are SGHDT and YYEEEE. Its CDR3 holds 15 amino acids, cysteine through phenylalanine. The CDR3 DNA has 45 bases and is translated from base 1. Paper-wide results and their limitations: The quantity of clinical and demographic metadata differed by source and by participant and was supplied without curation.

In regard to this clone: The target of this receptor is not known. Qualities for individual bases were not recorded, and no much larger clone is one base off.

Samples from volunteer blood donors who had recovered from COVID-19 were contributed by a second Seattle source. Whole blood was collected in K2EDTA tubes by collaborating institutions according to the institutions' own protocols. For TCRbeta analysis, collaborators shipped samples in one of three forms: frozen whole blood, isolated PBMCs, or DNA extracted from either of those sample types. The chain was built from TRBV5-6 and TRBJ1-6; TRBD1 matches 9 bases in the middle. The receptor comes from a woman between 35 and 50 years old who had recovered from COVID-19. The sequenced material came from peripheral blood. The nucleotide sequence is TGTGCCAGCAGCTTAGGACAGGGGACGGGGTCACCCCTCCACTTT. Its protein product is CASSLGQGTGSPLHF.